The 19 T cell receptor beta chains listed next were all sequenced from one sample in a study of CD8 T cells in ankylosing spondylitis. General study results and limits: One TCR beta motif, made up of 7 or 8 highly homologous variants, appeared characteristic of ankylosing spondylitis blood.

Antigens of these TCRs are unknown. TCRdb analysed the 5' RACE reads with MiXCR anew, one entry per CDR3 protein. The sample records 200,000 to 250,000 distinct CDR3 sequences, roughly 18% being singletons. Material: blood, either unsorted or a sorted T cell fraction (not recorded which). The receptor source for this set is a male donor with ankylosing spondylitis.

This clonotype has ten or more counts. J is TRBJ2-1 and V is TRBV12-3 or TRBV12-4; 15 positions match TRBD2. The V gene end was trimmed by 5 bases and the J gene end by 9 bases; junction bases not matched to a gene: 8. The CDR3 is 16 residues long. The CDR3 protein is CASSPGLAGGVGEQFF. For the CDR3, the DNA is TGTGCCAGCAGTCCTGGACTAGCGGGAGGGGTTGGTGAGCAGTTCTTC.

The chain links TRBV20-1 to TRBJ2-6; D unclear. The CDR3 is 14 residues long. CDR1 DFQATT and CDR2 SNEGSKA come from the germline V gene (reference sequence). The V end was cut by 6 bases, the J end by 0 bases, with 9 bases between. CDR3 in DNA: TGCAGTGCCCGAGACACCTCTGGGGCCAACGTCCTGACTTTC. It is translated as CSARDTSGANVLTF.

This clonotype was detected only a few times. The chain links TRBV2 to TRBJ2-3; TRBD2 agrees at 7 bases. The CDR3 covers 14 residues. V lost 8 bases to trimming and J lost 0 bases; unmatched junction nucleotides: 5. Per germline, CDR1 SNHLY and CDR2 FYNNEI. The DNA for the CDR3 is TGTGCCAGCCAGCGGGGATCTAGCACAGATACGCAGTATTTT. It is translated as CASQRGSSTDTQYF.

This clonotype showed up just a few times. The chain recombines TRBV14 with TRBJ2-2; D is possibly TRBD1 (6 bases). With 4 bases removed from V and 4 bases from J, the gap between germline ends came to 10 bases. Germline CDR1 SGHDN, CDR2 FVKESK. The CDR3 extends over 14 amino acids. The CDR3 spells CASSRTEFTGELFF. The CDR3, as DNA: TGTGCCAGCAGCCGGACAGAGTTCACCGGGGAGCTGTTTTTT.

This clonotype turned up a few times. The rearrangement joins TRBV4-1 to TRBJ2-1; D is undetermined. This CDR3 comprises 12 residues. The germline V gene has CDR1 MGHRA and CDR2 YSYEKL. V shed 3 bases and J shed 5 bases, with 5 bases lying between them. The CDR3: CASSHFNNEQFF. The CDR3 DNA reads as TGCGCCAGCAGCCACTTTAACAATGAGCAGTTCTTC.

There are a few counts of this clonotype. V is TRBV27 and J is TRBJ2-3; D gene unclear. The germline CDR1 and CDR2 sequences are MNHEY and SMNVEV (reference sequence). V was pared by 5 bases and J by 6 bases, with 15 bases between. This CDR3 region has 14 residues. CDR3 bases: TGTGCCAGCAGTCGGAGATTCGGCCACGATACGCAGTATTTT. This translates into CASSRRFGHDTQYF.

V is TRBV12-3 or TRBV12-4 and J is TRBJ2-5, with TRBD2 as a possible D gene (5 bases). V was cut by 5 bases and J by 5 bases, with 15 bases left in between. This CDR3 spans 14 amino acids. CDR3 sequence: CASSLFLRVETQYF. CDR3 nucleotides: TGTGCCAGCAGTCTCTTCTTGAGGGTGGAGACCCAGTACTTC.

This clonotype was counted a few times. The chain employs TRBV4-3 and TRBJ2-3, with 8 bases aligning to TRBD2. With 1 base clipped from V and 2 bases from J, the junction kept 5 bases outside the gene matches. Germline loops: CDR1 LGHNA, CDR2 YSLEER. This CDR3 is built from 16 residues. CDR3 in amino acids: CASSQVTSANTDTQYF. CDR3 in DNA: TGCGCCAGCAGCCAAGTGACTAGCGCAAACACAGATACGCAGTATTTT.

This clonotype was counted many times. CDR3 region: CASSYGTGVTEAFF. In DNA, the CDR3 is TGTGCCAGCAGTTACGGGACAGGGGTTACTGAAGCTTTCTTT. The chain has TRBV6-5 and TRBJ1-1; 10 nucleotides line up with TRBD1. The CDR3 extends over 14 amino acids. The germline gives CDR1 MNHEY, CDR2 SVGAGI. Losses at the gene ends were 2 bases for V and 5 bases for J; bases not matched to a gene: 2.

This clonotype was observed many times. The chain is built from TRBV29-1 and TRBJ2-1, with 7 bases identical to TRBD1. V shed 7 bases, J shed 8 bases, and the junction held 14 bases outside the gene matches. Germline V gene data show CDR1 as SQVTM and CDR2 as ANQGSEA. This CDR3 has 14 residues. The CDR3 loop is CSGPTGAFGHEQFF. The CDR3 DNA sequence: TGCAGCGGACCAACAGGGGCGTTTGGTCATGAGCAGTTCTTC.

The chain carries TRBV20-1 and TRBJ2-3; TRBD1 matches 10 bases. Germline V CDR1 and CDR2: DFQATT, SNEGSKA (reference sequence). Trimming cost V 5 bases and J 3 bases; bases outside gene matches: 8. The CDR3 contains 15 residues. Written as DNA, the CDR3 is TGCAGTGCTCCCGACAGGGGGCGGTCGACAGATACGCAGTATTTT. This gives the protein CSAPDRGRSTDTQYF.

This clonotype was counted a single time. The rearrangement uses TRBV19 and TRBJ2-5; D gene uncertain. Germline V gene lookup returns CDR1 LNHDA and CDR2 SQIVND (reference sequence). This CDR3 comprises 12 residues. Trimming took off 7 bases at V and 5 bases at J, with 11 bases between the two ends. CDR3 nucleotides: TGTGCCAGTACCGCGGACGGCGAGACCCAGTACTTC. As protein: CASTADGETQYF.

This clonotype was counted ten times or more. The V call is TRBV5-6, the J call TRBJ2-7; D unclear. V shed 2 bases and J shed 6 bases, with 9 bases lying between them. Germline CDR1 SGHDT, CDR2 YYEEEE. The CDR3 length is 12 residues. CDR3 in amino acids: CASSFGTSEQYF. The CDR3 DNA sequence: TGTGCCAGCAGCTTCGGAACGAGCGAGCAGTACTTC.

This chain joins TRBV6-1 and TRBJ2-2, with a possible D match to TRBD1 (6 bases). This CDR3 is 15 amino acids long. V was cut by 5 bases and J by 3 bases, with 13 bases left in between. CDR1 is MNHNS and CDR2 is SASEGT in the germline V gene. CDR3 bases: TGTGCCAGCAGTCTCAGGGGAGCGGACACCGGGGAGCTGTTTTTT. It translates to CASSLRGADTGELFF.

This clonotype was counted only a few times. The chain couples TRBV18 to TRBJ1-2, with TRBD1 as a possible D gene (6 bases). The CDR3 loop spans 15 amino acids. Trimming cost V 4 bases and J 6 bases, with 18 bases left between them. Germline V CDR1 and CDR2: KGHSH, LQKENI. The CDR3, as DNA: TGTGCCAGCTCACTCGACCGAAACAGGGCTCATGGCTACACCTTC. Its protein is CASSLDRNRAHGYTF.

This chain links TRBV7-9 with TRBJ1-6; weak D call: TRBD1 (5 bases). This CDR3 is 14 amino acids long. Germline V gene lookup returns CDR1 SEHNR and CDR2 FQNEAQ (reference sequence). The V gene lost 2 bases and the J gene lost 6 bases, with 8 bases spanning the gap. The CDR3 bases are TGTGCCAGCAGCTTACCAGGGAGTAATTCACCCCTCCACTTT. It translates to CASSLPGSNSPLHF.

This chain connects TRBV6-1 to TRBJ1-2, with unresolved D. The CDR3 spans 11 residues. V shed 8 bases and J shed 13 bases, with 17 bases lying between them. Germline values: CDR1 MNHNS, CDR2 SASEGT. The CDR3 nucleotides read TGTGCCAGCGAAGTAGGGATGACCGTCACCTTC. Amino acid sequence: CASEVGMTVTF.

The chain carries TRBV5-1 and TRBJ1-5; D perhaps matches TRBD1 (5 bases). This CDR3 comprises 13 residues. Germline values: CDR1 SGHRS, CDR2 YFSETQ. The V gene lost 0 bases and the J gene lost 7 bases, with 8 bases spanning the gap. The CDR3 DNA reads as TGCGCCAGCAGCTTGGAGGGGTGGCAGCCCCAGCATTTT. This encodes CASSLEGWQPQHF.

This clonotype was observed a handful of times. The CDR3 bases are TGTGCCAGCAGCGAACTAGCGGGAGAAGGTGATGAGCAGTTCTTC. Protein sequence: CASSELAGEGDEQFF. J is TRBJ2-1 and V is TRBV7-3; 11 nucleotides match TRBD2. With 5 bases clipped from V and 8 bases from J, the junction kept 8 bases outside the gene matches. The germline gives CDR1 SGHTA, CDR2 FQGTGA. The CDR3 is made up of 15 amino acids.